A single sample gave rise to the 31 T cell receptor beta chains below, sequenced in a study of early T cells in non-severe SARS-CoV-2 infection. TCRdb redid the calling of the 5' RACE reads with MiXCR, one entry per CDR3 protein. The sample shows some 60,000 distinct CDR3 sequences, more than 8.5% of them seen only once. Sequencing used whole blood. The receptor source for this set is an adult who was a healthcare worker with PCR-confirmed SARS-CoV-2 infection or an uninfected control (not recorded which).

This clonotype was counted ten times or more. The rearrangement links TRBV29-1 to TRBJ2-1, with 7 bases fitting TRBD2. The length of the CDR3 is 15 residues. V shed 3 bases and J 8 bases; nucleotides not matched to a gene: 13. Germline V CDR1 and CDR2: SQVTM, ANQGSEA. CDR3 amino acids: CSVELNGRDQDEQFF. The CDR3 DNA reads as TGCAGCGTTGAGCTTAATGGGAGGGACCAAGATGAGCAGTTCTTC.

This clonotype came up a few times. The CDR3 loop reads CASSYGTSRDEQFF. The CDR3 bases are TGTGCCAGCAGTTACGGGACTAGCAGGGATGAGCAGTTCTTC. This chain connects TRBV6-5 to TRBJ2-1, with 9 bases matching TRBD2. This CDR3 spans 14 amino acids. J lost 8 bases, V lost 2 bases, and 4 bases had no gene match. Per the germline V gene, CDR1 is MNHEY and CDR2 is SVGAGI.

This chain uses TRBV20-1 with TRBJ2-2; the match to TRBD1 covers 9 bases. The V segment lost 3 bases and the J segment 5 bases; nucleotides outside the gene matches: 4. Per the germline V gene, CDR1 is DFQATT and CDR2 is SNEGSKA (reference sequence). The CDR3 extends over 14 amino acids. This chain's CDR3 is CSASEGQGTGELFF. CDR3 bases: TGCAGTGCTAGTGAGGGACAGGGTACCGGGGAGCTGTTTTTT.

This clonotype was observed a handful of times. The chain combines TRBV6-2 or TRBV6-3 with TRBJ2-3; 15 nucleotides agree with TRBD2. The V and J ends lost 8 bases and 4 bases, in that order; junction bases with no gene match: 13. This CDR3 contains 18 residues. Germline V gene lookup returns CDR1 MNHEY and CDR2 SVGEGT. Here the CDR3 DNA reads TGTGCCAGCCTAGGGACTAGCGGGAGGCCACCTAGAGCAGATACGCAGTATTTT. Translating it yields CASLGTSGRPPRADTQYF.

There are many counts of this clonotype. V usage is TRBV7-9 and J usage is TRBJ2-7; the D is unclear. CDR3 size: 14 residues. The V gene lost 5 bases and the J gene lost 3 bases, with 14 bases spanning the gap. CDR1 SEHNR and CDR2 FQNEAQ come from the germline V gene (reference sequence). CDR3 protein: CASSPDTADYEQYF. Here the CDR3 DNA reads TGTGCCAGCAGCCCCGACACAGCCGACTACGAGCAGTACTTC.

This clonotype was picked up a small number of times. The V and J genes are TRBV12-3 or TRBV12-4 and TRBJ1-3; D gene unclear. This CDR3 has 15 residues. The ends were cut back, 2 bases at V and 5 bases at J, with 13 bases in the middle. The CDR3 sequence: CASSLRSAVRNTIYF. The CDR3 bases are TGTGCCAGCAGTTTAAGGAGCGCAGTGAGAAACACCATATATTTT.

In its sample, this clonotype was seen many times. The V call is TRBV7-2, the J call TRBJ1-2, with a weak D call TRBD1 (5 bases). The germline V and J ends were trimmed by 8 bases and 5 bases, with 18 bases remaining between them. The V gene's germline CDR1 is SGHTA and CDR2 FQGNSA. This CDR3 contains 14 residues. The CDR3: CASGAYDSVYGYTF. In DNA form, the CDR3 reads TGTGCCAGCGGAGCTTACGACAGCGTTTATGGCTACACCTTC.

This clonotype appeared many times. The CDR3 DNA follows: TGTGCCAGCAGTTCGGGACTAGCGGGAGGTTACGAGCAGTACTTC. Translation gives CASSSGLAGGYEQYF. V is TRBV28 and J is TRBJ2-7; the match to TRBD2 covers 15 bases. The CDR3 is 15 residues long. Germline CDR1 MDHEN, CDR2 SYDVKM. J was trimmed by 4 bases and V by 4 bases; bases with no gene match: 2.

This clonotype has a count of ten or more. This sequence joins TRBV2 and TRBJ2-1; 8 nucleotides agree with TRBD1. The CDR3 is 11 residues long. CDR1 is SNHLY and CDR2 is FYNNEI in the germline V gene. V was pared by 8 bases and J by 8 bases, with 2 bases of the junction left unmatched. The CDR3 loop is CASGQGYEQFF. Written as DNA, the CDR3 is TGTGCCAGCGGACAGGGTTATGAGCAGTTCTTC.

The chain employs TRBV5-6 and TRBJ2-7; 13 bases map to TRBD2. The CDR3 loop spans 15 amino acids. V was pared by 2 bases and J by 7 bases, with 6 bases of the junction left unmatched. Per the germline V gene, CDR1 is SGHDT and CDR2 is YYEEEE. DNA of the CDR3: TGTGCCAGCAGCTTACCCGGGACTAGCGGGATTGAGCAGTACTTC. Protein sequence: CASSLPGTSGIEQYF.

This clonotype has ten or more counts. The chain is built from TRBV9 and TRBJ2-1; the match to TRBD2 covers 7 bases. Germline trimming cut 3 bases from V and 6 bases from J; bases unmatched to any gene: 12. Looked up from germline, CDR1 is SGDLS and CDR2 is YYNGEE. The CDR3 has 16 amino acids. The CDR3 is CASSAVLASTSNEQFF. The CDR3 bases are TGTGCCAGCAGCGCCGTACTAGCGAGCACTTCCAATGAGCAGTTCTTC. The entire variable domain, with the rest obtained from reference TRBV9 and TRBJ2-1, is as follows: DSGVTQTPKHLITATGQRVTLRCSPRSGDLSVYWYQQSLDQGLQFLIQYYNGEERAKGNILERFSAQQFPDLHSELNLSSLELGDSALYFCASSAVLASTSNEQFFGPGTRLTVL.

V is TRBV7-9 and J is TRBJ2-1, with 13 bases that match TRBD2. The CDR3 loop spans 15 amino acids. The germline V gene encodes CDR1 SEHNR and CDR2 FQNEAQ (reference sequence). V shed 3 bases and J 6 bases; nucleotides not matched to a gene: 2. CDR3 residues: CASSFRTSGSNEQFF. The CDR3 DNA reads TGTGCCAGCAGCTTCAGGACTAGCGGGAGCAATGAGCAGTTCTTC.

This clonotype was seen many times. The chain combines TRBV6-2 or TRBV6-3 with TRBJ1-1, with no clear D. Germline-derived CDR1 and CDR2 are MNHEY and SVGEGT. This CDR3 contains 14 residues. The V and J ends lost 5 bases and 3 bases respectively, with 13 bases between them. The CDR3 here is CASSTTPWDTEAFF. In DNA, the CDR3 is TGTGCCAGCAGTACCACCCCCTGGGACACTGAAGCTTTCTTT.

The chain carries TRBV6-5 and TRBJ2-7; 7 nucleotides align to TRBD1. Trimming took 3 bases from V and 3 from J; bases not matched to a gene: 5. Germline V lookup: CDR1 MNHEY, CDR2 SVGAGI. This CDR3 region has 14 residues. The CDR3, as DNA: TGTGCCAGCAGTTATTCCGGACAGGACTACGAGCAGTACTTC. This gives the protein CASSYSGQDYEQYF.

The chain joins TRBV7-2 to TRBJ2-1; D may be TRBD1 (7 bases). Between the trimmed V and J ends, which lost 2 bases and 8 bases, there was a span of 10 bases. The CDR3 extends over 13 amino acids. Germline loops: CDR1 SGHTA, CDR2 FQGNSA. Written as DNA, the CDR3 is TGTGCCAGCAGCTTATCCAGGGGGGATGAGCAGTTCTTC. Protein sequence: CASSLSRGDEQFF.

The V gene is TRBV28, the J gene TRBJ2-7; no reliable D call. V lost 1 base, J lost 2 bases, and 9 bases lay in between. The CDR3 is 14 residues long. CDR1 and CDR2 (germline): MDHEN, SYDVKM. CDR3 protein: CASSLFQPTYEQYF. The CDR3 DNA reads TGTGCCAGCAGTTTATTCCAGCCTACCTACGAGCAGTACTTC.

The J gene is TRBJ2-7, the V gene TRBV10-3; D may be TRBD2 (6 bases). Germline loops: CDR1 ENHRY, CDR2 SYGVKD. Trimming took off 8 bases at V and 1 base at J, with 15 bases between the two ends. CDR3 length: 14 amino acids. In DNA, the CDR3 is TGTGCCATCTCCGAAGGTAGCGGATCCTACGAGCAGTACTTC. It translates to CAISEGSGSYEQYF.

This clonotype was detected ten times or more. V usage is TRBV7-9 and J usage is TRBJ2-7; 14 bases map to TRBD2. V trimming: 7 bases; J trimming: 5 bases; junction bases outside the gene matches: 10. This CDR3 has 16 amino acids. The germline V gene has CDR1 SEHNR and CDR2 FQNEAQ (reference sequence). DNA for the CDR3: TGTGCCAGCACGGATTCCCCGGGACTAGCGGGAGACGAGCAGTACTTC. It yields the protein CASTDSPGLAGDEQYF.

This chain links TRBV6-4 with TRBJ2-5; TRBD2 matches 8 bases. Per germline, CDR1 MRHNA and CDR2 SNTAGT. This CDR3 spans 13 amino acids. V shed 3 bases and J 4 bases; nucleotides not matched to a gene: 1. The CDR3 here is CASSDLAGETQYF. The DNA for the CDR3 is TGTGCCAGCAGTGATCTAGCGGGAGAGACCCAGTACTTC.

The genes are TRBV5-1 and TRBJ2-3; weak D call: TRBD2 (6 bases). Per germline, CDR1 SGHRS and CDR2 YFSETQ. V was clipped by 1 base and J by 0 bases, with 18 bases between them. The CDR3 loop spans 18 amino acids. The CDR3: CASSLNRALSGSTDTQYF. Here the CDR3 DNA reads TGCGCCAGCAGCTTGAACAGAGCCCTTAGCGGCAGCACAGATACGCAGTATTTT.

This clonotype was counted at least ten times. The rearrangement uses TRBV10-3 and TRBJ1-1; TRBD1 matches at 11 bases. The CDR3 is 14 residues long. Germline lookup yields CDR1 ENHRY and CDR2 SYGVKD. Losses at the gene ends were 6 bases for V and 5 bases for J; bases not matched to a gene: 5. CDR3 sequence: CAIRDRGLGTEAFF. The DNA for the CDR3 is TGTGCCATCAGGGACAGGGGGCTGGGGACTGAAGCTTTCTTT.

V is TRBV11-2 and J is TRBJ2-7; D may be TRBD2 (5 bases). The V and J ends lost 5 bases and 0 bases respectively, with 11 bases between them. The CDR3 runs to 14 residues. From germline, CDR1 is SGHAT and CDR2 FQNNGV. The CDR3 DNA is TGTGCCAGCAGCCGCGGGTTTAGCTCCTACGAGCAGTACTTC. Protein sequence: CASSRGFSSYEQYF.

This chain joins TRBV28 and TRBJ1-1; D remains unclear. Per germline, CDR1 MDHEN and CDR2 SYDVKM. V dropped 5 bases and J dropped 8 bases, with 9 bases sitting between them. This CDR3 is 11 amino acids long. In DNA form, the CDR3 reads TGTGCCAGCAGTCCCACAGAGGAAGCTTTCTTT. The encoded protein is CASSPTEEAFF.

A few counts support this clonotype. The V and J genes are TRBV7-2 and TRBJ2-5, with D uncertain. This CDR3 is built from 14 residues. V was trimmed by 5 bases and J by 5 bases, leaving 15 bases between them. CDR1 is SGHTA, CDR2 FQGNSA, per germline. In DNA, the CDR3 is TGTGCCAGCAGCGACGAGGACCGCCAGGAGACCCAGTACTTC. It is translated as CASSDEDRQETQYF.

This clonotype was seen ten or more times. The CDR3 coding sequence is TGTGCCAGCAGAGTACAGGGGGTCGGCTCCTACGAGCAGTACTTC. This codes for CASRVQGVGSYEQYF. V usage is TRBV6-6 and J usage is TRBJ2-7; 8 bases align to TRBD1. This CDR3 has 15 residues. Germline loops: CDR1 MNHNY, CDR2 SVGAGI (reference sequence). The trim removed 6 bases at V and 0 bases at J, leaving 7 bases unmatched.

This clonotype occurred many times. V and J are TRBV5-4 and TRBJ2-5; TRBD2 agrees at 11 bases. Germline lookup yields CDR1 SGHNT and CDR2 YYREEE (reference sequence). The CDR3 spans 16 residues. Losses at the gene ends were 3 bases for V and 5 bases for J; bases not matched to a gene: 9. This CDR3 is CASSSSSGRAVETQYF. In DNA, the CDR3 is TGTGCCAGCAGCTCAAGTAGCGGGAGGGCCGTCGAGACCCAGTACTTC.

This clonotype was counted many times. The V gene is TRBV4-3, the J gene TRBJ2-1; D not certain. V was cut by 4 bases and J by 7 bases, with 11 bases left in between. Germline V gene sequence: CDR1 LGHNA, CDR2 YSLEER. The CDR3 length is 13 residues. The DNA for the CDR3 is TGCGCCAGCAGCCCAATTGGTAGGAATGAGCAGTTCTTC. Translated, it gives CASSPIGRNEQFF.

This clonotype was seen only a few times. The genes are TRBV2 and TRBJ2-1; 14 positions match TRBD2. There are 15 residues in the CDR3. Trimming cost V 6 bases and J 6 bases; bases outside gene matches: 4. Germline values: CDR1 SNHLY, CDR2 FYNNEI. The CDR3 here is CASREGLAGVNEQFF. The CDR3, as DNA: TGTGCCAGCAGAGAGGGACTAGCGGGAGTCAATGAGCAGTTCTTC.

This sequence joins TRBV29-1 and TRBJ2-2; D gene ambiguous. This CDR3 is built from 13 residues. The V gene's germline CDR1 is SQVTM and CDR2 ANQGSEA. The germline V and J ends were trimmed by 1 base and 1 base, with 4 bases remaining between them. Here the CDR3 reads CSVEVLNTGELFF. Here the CDR3 DNA reads TGCAGCGTTGAAGTTCTGAACACCGGGGAGCTGTTTTTT.

This clonotype was seen ten or more times. The V and J genes are TRBV6-6 and TRBJ1-6; D not resolved. Trimming removed 4 bases from V and 8 bases from J, with 18 bases in between. From germline, CDR1 is MNHNY and CDR2 SVGAGI (reference sequence). This CDR3 region has 16 residues. The CDR3 coding sequence is TGTGCCAGCAGTTCCTCCGGGTTGAAAGTTTATTCACCCCTCCACTTT. This sequence encodes CASSSSGLKVYSPLHF.

This clonotype was recorded many times. The J gene is TRBJ2-1, the V gene TRBV24-1; 10 nucleotides match TRBD2. The CDR3 has 16 amino acids. V was clipped by 4 bases and J by 4 bases; unmatched bases: 6. CDR1 is KGHDR, CDR2 SFDVKD, per germline. The CDR3 DNA sequence: TGTGCCACCAGTGACACCAGCGGGAGGGGTTACAATGAGCAGTTCTTC. Its protein product is CATSDTSGRGYNEQFF.